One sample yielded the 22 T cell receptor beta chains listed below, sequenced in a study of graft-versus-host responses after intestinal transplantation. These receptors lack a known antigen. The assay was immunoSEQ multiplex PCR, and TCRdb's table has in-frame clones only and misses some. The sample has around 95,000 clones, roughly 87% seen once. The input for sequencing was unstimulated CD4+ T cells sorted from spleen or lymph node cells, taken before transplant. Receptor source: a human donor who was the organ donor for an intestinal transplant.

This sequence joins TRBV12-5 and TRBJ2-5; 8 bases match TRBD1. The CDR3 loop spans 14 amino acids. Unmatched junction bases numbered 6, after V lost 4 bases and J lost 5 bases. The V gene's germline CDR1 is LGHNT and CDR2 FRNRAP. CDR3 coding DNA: TGTGCTAGTGGTTGGGCGGACAGGGTTGAGACCCAGTACTTC. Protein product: CASGWADRVETQYF.

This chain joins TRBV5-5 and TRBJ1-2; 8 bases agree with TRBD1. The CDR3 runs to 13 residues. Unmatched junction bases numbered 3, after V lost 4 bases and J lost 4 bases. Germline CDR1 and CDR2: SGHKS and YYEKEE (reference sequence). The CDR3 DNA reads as TGTGCCAGCAGCGACGGACAGGGCTATGGCTACACCTTC. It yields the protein CASSDGQGYGYTF.

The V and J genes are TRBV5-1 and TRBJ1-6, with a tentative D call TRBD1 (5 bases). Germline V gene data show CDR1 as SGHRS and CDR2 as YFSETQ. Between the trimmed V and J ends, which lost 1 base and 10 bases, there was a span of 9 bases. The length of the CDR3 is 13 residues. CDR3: CASSLKGDSPLHF. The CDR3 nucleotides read TGCGCCAGCAGCTTGAAAGGGGACTCACCCCTCCACTTT.

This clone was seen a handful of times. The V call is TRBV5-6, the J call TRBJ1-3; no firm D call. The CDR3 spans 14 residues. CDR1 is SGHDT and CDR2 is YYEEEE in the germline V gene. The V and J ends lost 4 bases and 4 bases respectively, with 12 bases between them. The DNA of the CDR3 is TGTGCCAGCAGCCGGGGAGAAGCAGGAAACACCATATATTTT. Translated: CASSRGEAGNTIYF.

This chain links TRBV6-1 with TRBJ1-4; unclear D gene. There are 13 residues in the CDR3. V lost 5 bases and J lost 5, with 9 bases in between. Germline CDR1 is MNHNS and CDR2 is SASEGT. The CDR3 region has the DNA TGTGCCAGCAGTCGGGAGCTGAATGAAAAACTGTTTTTT. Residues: CASSRELNEKLFF.

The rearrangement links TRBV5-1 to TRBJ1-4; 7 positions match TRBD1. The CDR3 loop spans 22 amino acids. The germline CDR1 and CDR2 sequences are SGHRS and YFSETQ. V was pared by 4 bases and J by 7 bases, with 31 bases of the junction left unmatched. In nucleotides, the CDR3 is TGCGCCAGCAGCCCTACCTTCGGGGTTTTACGGAATGAGACAGGGCTTAGTGAAAAACTGTTTTTT. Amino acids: CASSPTFGVLRNETGLSEKLFF.

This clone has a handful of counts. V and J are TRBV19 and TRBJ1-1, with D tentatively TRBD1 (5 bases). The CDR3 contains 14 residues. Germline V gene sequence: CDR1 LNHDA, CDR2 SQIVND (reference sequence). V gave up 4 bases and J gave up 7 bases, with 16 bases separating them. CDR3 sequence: CASSTAMRGNEAFF. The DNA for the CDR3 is TGTGCCAGTAGTACAGCGATGCGGGGGAATGAAGCTTTCTTT.

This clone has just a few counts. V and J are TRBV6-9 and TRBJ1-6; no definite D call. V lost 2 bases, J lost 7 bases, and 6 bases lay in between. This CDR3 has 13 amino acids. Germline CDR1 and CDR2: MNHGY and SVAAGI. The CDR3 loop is CASSYLGNSPLHF. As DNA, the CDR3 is TGTGCCAGCAGTTATCTGGGGAATTCACCCCTCCACTTT.

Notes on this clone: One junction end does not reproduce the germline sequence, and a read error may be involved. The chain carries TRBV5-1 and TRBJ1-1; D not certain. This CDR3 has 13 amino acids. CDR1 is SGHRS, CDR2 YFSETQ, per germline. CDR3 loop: CASSLEQNTEAFF. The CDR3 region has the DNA TGCGCCAGCAGTTTGGAACAGAACACTGAAGCTTTCTTT.

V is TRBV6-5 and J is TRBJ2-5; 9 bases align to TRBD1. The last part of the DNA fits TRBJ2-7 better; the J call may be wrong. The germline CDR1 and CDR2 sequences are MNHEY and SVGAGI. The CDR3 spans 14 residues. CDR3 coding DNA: TGTGCCAGCAGCTACAGGACAGGGGCCTACGAGCAGTACTTC. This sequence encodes CASSYRTGAYEQYF.

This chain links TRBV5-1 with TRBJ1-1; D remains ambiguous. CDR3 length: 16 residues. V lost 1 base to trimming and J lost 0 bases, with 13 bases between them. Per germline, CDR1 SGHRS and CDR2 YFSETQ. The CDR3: CASSLSSGKLNTEAFF. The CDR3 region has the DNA TGCGCCAGCAGCTTGAGCTCAGGAAAACTGAACACTGAAGCTTTCTTT.

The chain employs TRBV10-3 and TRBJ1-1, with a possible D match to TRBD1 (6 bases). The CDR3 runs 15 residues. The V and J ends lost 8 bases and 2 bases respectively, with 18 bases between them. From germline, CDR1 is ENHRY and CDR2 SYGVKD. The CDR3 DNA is TGTGCCATCTCCCGGGGGGGCTCCAAAAACACTGAAGCTTTCTTT. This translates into CAISRGGSKNTEAFF.

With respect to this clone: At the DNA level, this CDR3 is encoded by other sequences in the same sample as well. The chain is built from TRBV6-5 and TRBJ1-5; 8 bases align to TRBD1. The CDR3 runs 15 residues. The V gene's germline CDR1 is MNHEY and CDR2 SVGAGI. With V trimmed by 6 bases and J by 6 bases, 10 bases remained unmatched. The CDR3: CASRSAGQGIQPQHF. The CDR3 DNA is TGTGCCAGCAGGTCCGCAGGACAGGGTATTCAGCCCCAGCATTTT.

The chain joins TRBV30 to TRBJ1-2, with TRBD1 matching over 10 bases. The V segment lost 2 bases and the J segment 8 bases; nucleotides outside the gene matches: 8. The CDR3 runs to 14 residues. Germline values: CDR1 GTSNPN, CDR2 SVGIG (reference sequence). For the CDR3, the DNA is TGTGCCTGGAGTCCCCGACAGGGGGCTTTGGGCTACACCTTC. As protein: CAWSPRQGALGYTF. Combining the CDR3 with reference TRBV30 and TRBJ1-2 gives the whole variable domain SQTIHQWPATLVQPVGSPLSLECTVEGTSNPNLYWYRQAAGRGLQLLFYSVGIGQISSEVPQNLSASRPQDRQFILSSKKLLLSDSGFYLCAWSPRQGALGYTFGSGTRLTVV.

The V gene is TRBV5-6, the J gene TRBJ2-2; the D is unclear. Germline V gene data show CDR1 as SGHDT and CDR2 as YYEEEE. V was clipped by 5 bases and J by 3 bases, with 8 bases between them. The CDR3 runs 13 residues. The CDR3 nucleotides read TGTGCCAGCAGTAACAAGTACACCGGGGAGCTGTTTTTT. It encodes CASSNKYTGELFF.

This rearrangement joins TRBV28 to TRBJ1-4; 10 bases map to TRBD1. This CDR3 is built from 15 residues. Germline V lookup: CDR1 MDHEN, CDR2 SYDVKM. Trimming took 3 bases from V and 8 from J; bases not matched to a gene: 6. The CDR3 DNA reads TGTGCCAGCAGTTTCCTCGGGACAGGGGAAGAAAAACTGTTTTTT. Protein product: CASSFLGTGEEKLFF.

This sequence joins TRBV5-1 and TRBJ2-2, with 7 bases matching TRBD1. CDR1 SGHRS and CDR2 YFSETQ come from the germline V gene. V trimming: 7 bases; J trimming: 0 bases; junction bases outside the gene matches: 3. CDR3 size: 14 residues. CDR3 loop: CASGTASNTGELFF. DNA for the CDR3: TGCGCCAGCGGGACAGCCTCGAACACCGGGGAGCTGTTTTTT.

Written as DNA, the CDR3 is TGTGCCACCCGGGGCGACGGGTTCGGCGAGCAGTACTTC. Encoded protein: CATRGDGFGEQYF. The rearrangement links TRBV10-3 to TRBJ2-7; perhaps D is TRBD1 or TRBD2 (5 bases each). The CDR3 contains 13 residues. V was pared by 10 bases and J by 6 bases, with 19 bases between. Germline V gene lookup returns CDR1 ENHRY and CDR2 SYGVKD.

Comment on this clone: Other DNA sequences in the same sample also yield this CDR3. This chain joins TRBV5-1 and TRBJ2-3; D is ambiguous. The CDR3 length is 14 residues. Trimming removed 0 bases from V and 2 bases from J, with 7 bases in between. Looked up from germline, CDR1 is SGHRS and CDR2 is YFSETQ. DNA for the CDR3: TGCGCCAGCAGCTTGGGCGCCTCCACAGATACGCAGTATTTT. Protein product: CASSLGASTDTQYF.

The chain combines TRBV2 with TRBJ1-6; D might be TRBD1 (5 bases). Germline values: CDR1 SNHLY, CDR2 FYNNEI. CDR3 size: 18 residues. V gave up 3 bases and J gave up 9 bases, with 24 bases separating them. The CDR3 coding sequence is TGTGCCAGCAGTGATTATAGGGGCAGGACGGAGGGTACTTCACCCCTCCACTTT. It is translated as CASSDYRGRTEGTSPLHF. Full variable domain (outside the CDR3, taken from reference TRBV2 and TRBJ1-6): EPEVTQTPSHQVTQMGQEVILRCVPISNHLYFYWYRQILGQKVEFLVSFYNNEISEKSEIFDDQFSVERPDGSNFTLKIRSTKLEDSAMYFCASSDYRGRTEGTSPLHFGNGTRLTVT.

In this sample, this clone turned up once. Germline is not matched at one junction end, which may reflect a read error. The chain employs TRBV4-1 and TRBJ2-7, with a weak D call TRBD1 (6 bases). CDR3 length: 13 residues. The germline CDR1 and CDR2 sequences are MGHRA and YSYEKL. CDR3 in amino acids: CASSQLGLGGVNF. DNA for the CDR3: TGCGCCAGCAGCCAACTAGGGCTTGGGGGCGTGAACTTC.

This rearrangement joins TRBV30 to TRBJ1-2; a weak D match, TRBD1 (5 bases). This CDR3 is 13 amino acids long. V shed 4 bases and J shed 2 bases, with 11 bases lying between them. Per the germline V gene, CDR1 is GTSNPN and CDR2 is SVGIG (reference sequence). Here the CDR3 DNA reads TGTGCCTGGAACCGACAGTCAAACTATGGCTACACCTTC. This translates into CAWNRQSNYGYTF.